The T cell receptor (beta chain) described here comes from a study of identical twins. This clonotype occurred once. Its antigen is not identified. Study-wide results and caveats: Abundant beta clonotypes from cord blood bore fewer insertions; memory repertoires lacked this pattern. Models predicted less out-of-frame TCR alpha sharing in monozygotic twins than was found. In drawing conclusions, the study used cross-sectional statistical analysis and did not follow the same donors.

Germline-derived CDR1 and CDR2 are LGHDT and YNNKEL (reference sequence). Trimming took 4 bases from V and 12 from J; bases not matched to a gene: 12. This CDR3 has 13 residues. In TCRdb, the 5' RACE reads were re-called with MiXCR into one record per CDR3 protein. Among about 100,000 distinct CDR3 sequences listed, under 6.5% were seen once. This sequence was found in a woman aged 45-65 years in good health. The sequenced material came from memory T cells sorted from blood. The chain carries TRBV3-1 and TRBJ2-7; 7 nucleotides match TRBD2. The CDR3: CASSPAGPPGVYF. For the CDR3, the DNA is TGTGCCAGCAGCCCAGCGGGACCCCCTGGGGTGTACTTC.